This T cell receptor beta chain was documented in a study of shared clonotypes between healthy human individuals. Whole-study findings and limits: Sampling involved blood alone; tissue repertoires likely differ.

This CDR3 is built from 14 residues. Trimming removed 1 base from V and 8 bases from J, with 12 bases in between. Germline V lookup: CDR1 SGHAT, CDR2 FQNNGV. Regarding this clone: What it binds is unknown.

Terminally differentiated effector memory CD45RA+ cells were excluded from the naive CD8 cells, which were CD45RO-negative and positively selected for CCR7. The assay was immunoSEQ multiplex PCR, and TCRdb's table has in-frame clones only and misses some. This repertoire shows a few million clones, 93% found once; its top ten account for under 2%. This receptor was obtained from a man aged 18 to 30 in good health. Some clones in this sample may be carry-over from other donors' samples. The sample was naive CD8+ T cells from PBMCs. This rearrangement joins TRBV11-2 to TRBJ2-1; D may be TRBD1 (5 bases). The CDR3 loop is CASSLVGQFYEQFF. The CDR3 DNA is TGTGCCAGCAGCTTAGTCGGACAATTCTATGAGCAGTTCTTC.